This is a list of T cell receptor beta chains from one sample in a study of cytomegalovirus exposure and HLA in healthy donors. Clones were read by immunoSEQ multiplex PCR, and TCRdb kept only the in-frame ones, dropping some. The sample carries roughly 160,000 clones, about 80% recorded once. Sequenced: PBMCs. These receptors all stem from a woman aged 45-60 years in good health and CMV-seronegative. CDR3s include the opening cysteine and the closing phenylalanine or tryptophan. D genes are given only for firm matches. Clone size is given for some rows only: seen once, a few or many times, or a class if the clone is expanded.

TRBV5-1	TRBD1	TRBJ1-5	.	TGCGCCAGCAGCCCCACAGGGGGAGATGGCAATCAGCCCCAGCATTTT	CASSPTGGDGNQPQHF
TRBV6-6	.	TRBJ2-7	.	TGTGCCAGCAGGGGGTCGGGAGAACCTTCCTACGAGCAGTACTTC	CASRGSGEPSYEQYF
TRBV27	.	TRBJ2-1	.	TGTGCCAGCAGTTACGGGGTGAGCTCCTACAATGAGCAGTTCTTC	CASSYGVSSYNEQFF
TRBV4-3	.	TRBJ2-1	.	TGCGCCAGCAGCCAAGATGTCGGCGGGATCCATATTGGTGAGCAGTTCTTC	CASSQDVGGIHIGEQFF
TRBV18	TRBD1	TRBJ2-5	once	TGTGCCAGCTCACTATCTGACAGGGGAAGTGAGACCCAGTACTTC	CASSLSDRGSETQYF
TRBV9	.	TRBJ2-1	.	TGTGCCAGCAGCGTAGGGAGGGTCTACAATGAGCAGTTCTTC	CASSVGRVYNEQFF
TRBV6-5	.	TRBJ1-1	.	TGTGCCAGCGGGCGGGGTCAGGCCACTGAAGCTTTCTTT	CASGRGQATEAFF
TRBV18	.	TRBJ2-7	.	TGTGCCAGCTCACCAGGGCAAGTGAACCACGAGCAGTACTTC	CASSPGQVNHEQYF
TRBV7-2	.	TRBJ2-7	.	TGTGCCAGCAGCTTAAATCAAGGAGGCTCCTACGAGCAGTACTTC	CASSLNQGGSYEQYF
TRBV15	TRBD2	TRBJ2-3	.	TGTGCCACCCTAGGCCCTGCGGGAGGAGGAGATACGCAGTATTTT	CATLGPAGGGDTQYF
TRBV5-4	.	TRBJ1-4	.	TGTGCCAGCAGCTCAGTACAGGGAACGAATGAAAAACTGTTTTTT	CASSSVQGTNEKLFF
TRBV6-6	.	TRBJ2-1	.	TGTGCCAGCAACGGGACTCCCAATGAGCAGTTCTTC	CASNGTPNEQFF
TRBV5-4	TRBD1	TRBJ2-1	.	TGTGCCAGCAGCTCAGCTGCGACAGGGGGCAATGAGCAGTTCTTC	CASSSAATGGNEQFF
TRBV6-1	TRBD2	TRBJ2-7	few	TGTGCCAGCAGTGAAGGGACTAGCACGTACTACGAGCAGTACTTC	CASSEGTSTYYEQYF
TRBV27	TRBD1	TRBJ2-1	.	TGTGCCAGTAATAGTAGGTTCAGACAGGGTAACTACAATGAGCAGTTCTTC	CASNSRFRQGNYNEQFF
TRBV19	.	TRBJ1-5	few	TGTGCCAGTAGTATAGGGAGGGATCAGCCCCAGCATTTT	CASSIGRDQPQHF
TRBV4-3	.	TRBJ2-5	.	TGCGCCAGCAGCCCCTCGGTGACAATACAGGTCGGAGAGACCCAGTACTTC	CASSPSVTIQVGETQYF
TRBV2	.	TRBJ2-7	.	TGTGCCAGCAAGGCGTCTAGCGTCCCCTACGAGCAGTACTTC	CASKASSVPYEQYF
TRBV7-2	.	TRBJ1-6	.	TGTGCCAGCAGCTTATCTGGTCAGGTCGGTTCACCCCTCCACTTT	CASSLSGQVGSPLHF
TRBV28	TRBD1	TRBJ2-7	.	TGTGCCAGCGGACAGGGGGGCTACAACGAGCAGTACTTC	CASGQGGYNEQYF
TRBV7-8	TRBD1	TRBJ2-1	.	TGTGCCAGCAGCTTTTCGGACAGGGCGACACACCATGAGCAGTTCTTC	CASSFSDRATHHEQFF
TRBV7-2	TRBD2	TRBJ2-1	.	TGTGCCAGCAGCCCTTATAGCGGGGGGGCAAAGGGGAATGAGCAGTTCTTC	CASSPYSGGAKGNEQFF
TRBV10-3	TRBD2	TRBJ2-1	.	TGTGCCATCAGTGAGTCAGCGGGGGGGCCTTATGAGCAGTTCTTC	CAISESAGGPYEQFF
TRBV28	TRBD2	TRBJ2-7	few	TGTGCCAGCAGTTCCACTAGCGGGGGGGCCGAGAGCCACGAGCAGTACTTC	CASSSTSGGAESHEQYF
TRBV18	TRBD1	TRBJ1-5	.	TGTGCCAGCTCACCACCGATGGCAGGGGGCGCAGATCAGCCCCAGCATTTT	CASSPPMAGGADQPQHF
TRBV28	.	TRBJ1-6	.	TGTGCCAGCAGTTTAAGGGGTTCGGATAATTCACCCCTCCACTTT	CASSLRGSDNSPLHF
TRBV10-1	.	TRBJ1-1	few	TGCGCCAGCCACATGAACACTGAAGCTTTCTTT	CASHMNTEAFF
TRBV14	TRBD2	TRBJ2-1	.	TGTGCCAGCAGCGGTGGGGGAGGGGTCAATGAGCAGTTCTTC	CASSGGGGVNEQFF
TRBV2	.	TRBJ1-5	.	TGTGCCAGCAGTGAATCAACAGTCGACCAGCCCCAGCATTTT	CASSESTVDQPQHF
TRBV19	TRBD1	TRBJ1-5	once	TGTGCCAGTAGTATAGGGACAGGGGAGTATCAGCCCCAGCATTTT	CASSIGTGEYQPQHF
TRBV27	.	TRBJ1-2	.	TGTGCCAGCAGTTCACAGGGAGACTATGGCTACACCTTC	CASSSQGDYGYTF
TRBV2	TRBD2	TRBJ2-2	.	TGTGCCAGCAGTGCCTGGACTAGCGGGAGAGGGGAGCTGTTTTTT	CASSAWTSGRGELFF
TRBV7-2	TRBD2	TRBJ2-1	.	TGTGCCAGCAGCTCAAGTTGGCTAGCGGGCTACAATGAGCAGTTCTTC	CASSSSWLAGYNEQFF
TRBV4-1	TRBD1	TRBJ1-2	.	TGCGCCAGCAGCCCACAAGGGACAGGGGGCGCGGGTAACTATGGCTACACCTTC	CASSPQGTGGAGNYGYTF
TRBV4-3	TRBD2	TRBJ2-5	few	TGCGCCAGCAGCCAGAGTGGGACTAGCGGGGGAGGTGAGACCCAGTACTTC	CASSQSGTSGGGETQYF
TRBV6-5	TRBD2	TRBJ2-7	.	TGTGCCAGCAGTTACTGGACTAGCAGTACCTACGAGCAGTACTTC	CASSYWTSSTYEQYF
TRBV5-1	TRBD1	TRBJ2-7	.	TGCGCCAGCAGCATGGACAGGCTGAGCTCCTACGAGCAGTACTTC	CASSMDRLSSYEQYF
TRBV10-1	.	TRBJ2-7	.	TGCGCCAGCAGTGAGTCACCGGGGAGAGGCGAGCAGTACTTC	CASSESPGRGEQYF
TRBV5-4	.	TRBJ2-5	.	TGTGCCAGCAGCTTGACTGGGCAGCAAGAGACCCAGTACTTC	CASSLTGQQETQYF
TRBV7-2	TRBD1	TRBJ2-7	.	TGTGCCAGCAGCTTCGCCGGGACAGCCCTCTACGAGCAGTACTTC	CASSFAGTALYEQYF